The text below deals with one TCR beta chain. The trim removed 3 bases at V and 5 bases at J, leaving 8 bases unmatched. Germline V gene data show CDR1 as KGHSH and CDR2 as LQKENI. The length of the CDR3 is 15 residues. This sample stems from a study of blood T cell repertoires in COVID-19. Study as a whole: Acute and convalescent COVID-19 samples came from the United States, Italy and Spain. The analysed material was cDNA or gDNA that came from T cells, B-cell-depleted T cells, or PBMCs.

In the original workflow: Reference gene primer amplification yielded estimated nucleated cell counts. Measured with immunoSEQ multiplex PCR; TCRdb has only the in-frame clones, and not every one. V, J and clone size were drawn from that table, and D and trimming were deduced from the DNA. The profile covers tens of thousands of clones, with approximately 83% appearing a single time and about 30% taken by the ten largest. The receptor was derived from a man aged 65-85 years with acute or convalescent COVID-19. The chain is built from TRBV18 and TRBJ2-5; 8 bases line up with TRBD1. The sample taken for sequencing was peripheral blood. The CDR3 spells CASSPPDRGWETQYF. CDR3 nucleotide sequence: TGTGCCAGCTCACCGCCCGACAGGGGTTGGGAGACCCAGTACTTC. The entire variable domain, with the rest obtained from reference TRBV18 and TRBJ2-5, is as follows: NAGVMQNPRHLVRRRGQEARLRCSPMKGHSHVYWYRQLPEEGLKFMVYLQKENIIDESGMPKERFSAEFPKEGPSILRIQQVVRGDSAAYFCASSPPDRGWETQYFGPGTRLLVL.